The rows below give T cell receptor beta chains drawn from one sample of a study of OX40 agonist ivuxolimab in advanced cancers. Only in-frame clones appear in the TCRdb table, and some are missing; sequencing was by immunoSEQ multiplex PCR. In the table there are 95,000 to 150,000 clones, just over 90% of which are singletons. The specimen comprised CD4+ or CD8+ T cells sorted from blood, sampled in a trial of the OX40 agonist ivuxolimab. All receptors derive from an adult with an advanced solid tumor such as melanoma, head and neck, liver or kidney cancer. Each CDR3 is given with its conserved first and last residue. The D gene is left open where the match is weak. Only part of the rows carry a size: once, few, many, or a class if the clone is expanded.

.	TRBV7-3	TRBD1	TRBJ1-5	TGTGCCAGCAGCTCTGACAGGGTCAATCAGCCCCAGCATTTT	CASSSDRVNQPQHF
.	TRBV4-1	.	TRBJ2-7	TGCGCCAGCAGCCGGACAGATCTCTACGAGCAGTACTTC	CASSRTDLYEQYF
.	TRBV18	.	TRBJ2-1	TGTGCCAGCTCACCACCGGCCCATGAGCAGTTCTTC	CASSPPAHEQFF
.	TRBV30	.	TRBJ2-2	TGTGCCTGGAGGGAGGGACACCTTATCGCGAACACCGGGGAGCTGTTTTTT	CAWREGHLIANTGELFF
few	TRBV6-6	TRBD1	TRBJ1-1	TGTGCCAGCAGTTACAAGACAGGGGACAACACTGAAGCTTTCTTT	CASSYKTGDNTEAFF
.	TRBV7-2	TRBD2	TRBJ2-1	TGTGCCAGCAGCCCGCAAGCGGGACTAGCGGGAGAGCAGTTCTTC	CASSPQAGLAGEQFF
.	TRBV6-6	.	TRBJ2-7	TGTGCCAGCAGTTACTCGAGGCGAGGGTTCTACGAGCAGTACTTC	CASSYSRRGFYEQYF
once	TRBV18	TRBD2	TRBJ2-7	TGTGCCAGCTCACCTTTACTAGCGGGAGTCGGGTACGAGCAGTACTTC	CASSPLLAGVGYEQYF
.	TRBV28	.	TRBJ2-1	TGTGCCAGCAGTTTAGGAGGCTACTACAATGAGCAGTTCTTC	CASSLGGYYNEQFF
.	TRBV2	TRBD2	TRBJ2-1	TGTGCCAGCAGACTAGCGGGGGCGAACAATGAGCAGTTCTTC	CASRLAGANNEQFF
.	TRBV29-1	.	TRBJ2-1	TGCAGCGCAAGACGGGCGGGCGATGAGCAGTTCTTC	CSARRAGDEQFF
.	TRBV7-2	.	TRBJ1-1	TGTGCCAGCAGCTTATGGGCAGGGCACGAATCGAACACTGAAGCTTTCTTT	CASSLWAGHESNTEAFF
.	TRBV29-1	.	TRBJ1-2	TGCAGCGCCGGGACGGGGGGGCAGGGTGGCTACACCTTC	CSAGTGGQGGYTF
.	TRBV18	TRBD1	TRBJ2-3	TGTGCCAGCTCCGACCGGGACAGGGGCCCAGATACGCAGTATTTT	CASSDRDRGPDTQYF
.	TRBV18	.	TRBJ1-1	TGTGCCAGCTCACCATTGGAGAACACTGAAGCTTTCTTT	CASSPLENTEAFF
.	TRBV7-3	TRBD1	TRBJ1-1	TGTGCCAGCAGCTATGGGACAGGGAACACTGAAGCTTTCTTT	CASSYGTGNTEAFF
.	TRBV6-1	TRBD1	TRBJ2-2	TGTGCCAGCAGGGGACAGGGAGGGGCCGGGGAGCTGTTTTTT	CASRGQGGAGELFF
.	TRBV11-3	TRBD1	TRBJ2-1	TGTGCCAGCAGCTTAGACTACAGGGGCTACAATGAGCAGTTCTTC	CASSLDYRGYNEQFF
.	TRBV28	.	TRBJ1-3	TGTGCCAGCACCTCAGAGGTAGGCTCTGGAAACACCATATATTTT	CASTSEVGSGNTIYF
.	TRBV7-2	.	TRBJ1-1	TGTGCCAGCACCTTCCGGGACATTACCCCTGAAGCTTTCTTT	CASTFRDITPEAFF
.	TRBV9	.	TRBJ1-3	TGTGCCAGCAGCACCGGGGGAGGGGTCTCTGGAAACACCATATATTTT	CASSTGGGVSGNTIYF
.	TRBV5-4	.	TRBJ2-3	TGTGCCAGCAGCTTGGGGGGGAGTAACACAGATACGCAGTATTTT	CASSLGGSNTDTQYF